A single sample gave rise to the 5 T cell receptor beta chains below, sequenced in a study of OX40 agonist ivuxolimab in advanced cancers. Clones were sequenced by immunoSEQ multiplex PCR, and TCRdb holds only the in-frame ones, with some missing. The profile shows about 68,000 clones, about 84% of them singletons. Sequencing used CD4+ or CD8+ T cells sorted from blood, obtained in a trial of the OX40 agonist ivuxolimab. The receptors were gathered from an adult with an advanced solid tumor such as melanoma, head and neck, liver or kidney cancer.

The chain has TRBV7-2 and TRBJ2-7; 8 positions agree with TRBD1. Trimming cost V 5 bases and J 6 bases; bases outside gene matches: 12. Germline CDR1 reads SGHTA; CDR2 reads FQGNSA. This CDR3 contains 15 residues. The CDR3, as DNA: TGTGCCAGCAGCAAGGGGATGGCAGGGGGCGTCGAGCAGTACTTC. Amino acids: CASSKGMAGGVEQYF.

CDR3 loop: CASSFGGDGKTQYF. CDR3 DNA: TGTGCCAGCAGCTTTGGCGGGGATGGAAAGACCCAGTACTTC. This chain links TRBV11-3 with TRBJ2-5; tentatively, D is TRBD2 (6 bases). V lost 3 bases, J lost 6 bases, and 14 bases lay in between. This CDR3 has 14 residues. Germline lookup yields CDR1 SGHNT and CDR2 YENEEA.

The DNA for the CDR3 is TGTGCCAGCAGCTTCGGCACCTATGGCTACACCTTC. Translation: CASSFGTYGYTF. The chain combines TRBV5-4 with TRBJ1-2; D unclear. Between the trimmed V and J ends, which lost 2 bases and 4 bases, there was a span of 6 bases. This CDR3 comprises 12 residues. Germline CDR1 is SGHNT and CDR2 is YYREEE (reference sequence).

The chain is built from TRBV5-1 and TRBJ1-1; D call uncertain. The germline V and J ends were trimmed by 2 bases and 1 base, with 9 bases remaining between them. The CDR3 sequence is 14 residues long. Germline assignment: CDR1 SGHRS and CDR2 YFSETQ. The DNA for the CDR3 is TGCGCCAGCAGCTTTCAGCCTTCGAACACTGAAGCTTTCTTT. Translating it yields CASSFQPSNTEAFF.

This clone was seen once. V usage is TRBV18 and J usage is TRBJ1-1; no clear D. The CDR3 covers 13 residues. Germline V CDR1 and CDR2: KGHSH, LQKENI. V lost 4 bases to trimming and J lost 6 bases, with 12 bases between them. The CDR3 loop reads CASSLEKRAEAFF. CDR3 DNA: TGTGCCAGCTCACTCGAAAAACGGGCTGAAGCTTTCTTT.